A single sample gave rise to the 27 T cell receptor beta chains below, sequenced in a study of T cells after yellow fever vaccination. TCRdb reprocessed the 5' RACE reads with MiXCR, giving one entry per CDR3 protein. This table has roughly 400,000 distinct CDR3 sequences, roughly a sixth appearing once. This specimen was PBMCs, taken before the yellow fever booster vaccination. The receptors shown here come from a man aged 18 to 29 who received the YFV17D yellow fever vaccine.

V is TRBV20-1 and J is TRBJ2-7; D is unresolved. Trimming removed 1 base at V and 4 bases at J, with 5 bases between. The CDR3 extends over 11 amino acids. Germline CDR1 and CDR2: DFQATT and SNEGSKA (reference sequence). The CDR3 region is CSARADYEQYF. The CDR3 DNA reads TGCAGTGCTAGAGCCGATTACGAGCAGTACTTC.

Ten or more counts support this clonotype. The chain employs TRBV12-3 or TRBV12-4 and TRBJ1-1; possible D gene TRBD1, 5 bases. The CDR3 is 15 residues long. The germline V and J ends were trimmed by 5 bases and 1 base, with 14 bases remaining between them. CDR3: CASSPHGASNTEAFF. For the CDR3, the DNA is TGTGCCAGCAGTCCCCACGGGGCCTCGAACACTGAAGCTTTCTTT.

This clonotype appeared a few times. The chain is built from TRBV5-1 and TRBJ2-1; no definite D call. V was shortened by 0 bases and J by 0 bases, with 7 bases between the two germline ends. The CDR3 is 15 amino acids. CDR1 and CDR2 from the germline V gene are SGHRS and YFSETQ. The CDR3 DNA sequence: TGCGCCAGCAGCTTGGCTGACCCCTCCTACAATGAGCAGTTCTTC. Translation: CASSLADPSYNEQFF.

This chain joins TRBV5-6 and TRBJ2-2; D ambiguous. The CDR3 is 14 amino acids. Trimming pared 3 bases from V and 5 bases from J, leaving 11 bases between. CDR1 SGHDT and CDR2 YYEEEE come from the germline V gene. The CDR3 spells CASSSVAGTGELFF. Written as DNA, the CDR3 is TGTGCCAGCAGCTCGGTGGCCGGGACCGGGGAGCTGTTTTTT.

This clonotype was recorded a few times. The rearrangement uses TRBV10-3 and TRBJ2-7; 9 bases align to TRBD1. V lost 7 bases, J lost 4 bases, and 5 bases stayed unmatched. The CDR3 spans 13 residues. Per germline, CDR1 ENHRY and CDR2 SYGVKD. DNA for the CDR3: TGTGCCATCAATCCCGGGACAGGGTACGAGCAGTACTTC. Encoded protein: CAINPGTGYEQYF.

In nucleotides, the CDR3 is TGCGCCAGCAGCTTCCTGGGAGGGGATTACGAGCAGTACGTC. Protein product: CASSFLGGDYEQYV. The gene calls are TRBV5-1 and TRBJ2-7; TRBD2 matches 7 bases. CDR3 length equals 14 residues. V was clipped by 2 bases and J by 4 bases; unmatched bases: 6. From germline, CDR1 is SGHRS and CDR2 YFSETQ.

This clonotype was seen only a few times. The chain carries TRBV6-2 or TRBV6-3 and TRBJ1-1, with 9 bases fitting TRBD1. Per germline, CDR1 MNHEY and CDR2 SVGEGT. The V segment lost 6 bases and the J segment 4 bases; nucleotides outside the gene matches: 9. This CDR3 is built from 15 residues. CDR3 sequence: CASRYTGGAATEAFF. The DNA for the CDR3 is TGTGCCAGCAGATATACAGGGGGCGCAGCCACTGAAGCTTTCTTT.

The genes are TRBV6-2 or TRBV6-3 and TRBJ2-1, with 8 positions matching TRBD1. CDR1 and CDR2 from the germline V gene are MNHEY and SVGEGT. The CDR3 contains 15 residues. The ends lost 6 bases at V and 3 bases at J; junction bases unmatched: 7. In DNA, the CDR3 is TGTGCCAGCAGCTTCGACAGGGGCGTCTACAATGAGCAGTTCTTC. Encoded protein: CASSFDRGVYNEQFF.

This clonotype was seen at least ten times. The chain links TRBV12-3 or TRBV12-4 to TRBJ2-2, with 7 bases lining up with TRBD1. The CDR3 has 16 amino acids. Unmatched junction bases numbered 11, after V lost 6 bases and J lost 4 bases. The CDR3 spells CASSRSQGQSTGELFF. For the CDR3, the DNA is TGTGCCAGCAGCAGGAGCCAGGGACAGTCCACCGGGGAGCTGTTTTTT.

This clonotype was recorded many times. The V call is TRBV7-2, the J call TRBJ2-5; no reliable D call. CDR3 length: 16 residues. Germline CDR1 SGHTA, CDR2 FQGNSA. Trimming took off 5 bases at V and 4 bases at J, with 20 bases between the two ends. The CDR3 coding sequence is TGTGCCAGCAGCCCAGCCCGGTCGGTTTTGGGAGAGACCCAGTACTTC. As protein: CASSPARSVLGETQYF.

The rearrangement links TRBV9 to TRBJ2-5, with TRBD2 matching over 7 bases. Unmatched junction bases numbered 6, after V lost 2 bases and J lost 2 bases. CDR1 is SGDLS, CDR2 YYNGEE, per germline. The CDR3 is 15 amino acids. CDR3 DNA sequence: TGTGCCAGCAGCGTTACATCTAGCGGACAAGAGACCCAGTACTTC. Residues: CASSVTSSGQETQYF.

The sample holds many counts of this clonotype. The genes are TRBV7-2 and TRBJ1-2; a weak D match, TRBD1 (5 bases). Germline-derived CDR1 and CDR2 are SGHTA and FQGNSA. Trimming stripped 7 bases from V and 8 bases from J, with 17 bases between. The CDR3 runs 13 residues. CDR3 sequence reads: CASISPGGRGYTF. The CDR3 DNA sequence: TGTGCCAGCATATCCCCCGGGGGAAGAGGCTACACCTTC.

The genes are TRBV6-1 and TRBJ1-1; perhaps TRBD1 as D (5 bases). Germline CDR1 and CDR2: MNHNS and SASEGT. The CDR3 is 14 residues long. V lost 4 bases and J 4 bases, leaving 13 bases between the germline ends. The CDR3 spells CASSGLDMGTEAFF. The CDR3 region has the DNA TGTGCCAGCAGTGGTTTGGACATGGGCACTGAAGCTTTCTTT.

This clonotype was seen a few times. V gene TRBV5-1 combines with J gene TRBJ2-1; 7 bases line up with TRBD1. This CDR3 contains 16 residues. Germline lookup yields CDR1 SGHRS and CDR2 YFSETQ. V shed 0 bases and J 0 bases; nucleotides not matched to a gene: 3. CDR3 protein: CASSLGQGGSYNEQFF. The CDR3 DNA follows: TGCGCCAGCAGCTTGGGACAGGGTGGCTCCTACAATGAGCAGTTCTTC.

This clonotype was observed a handful of times. The chain joins TRBV4-2 to TRBJ2-4, with D maybe TRBD2 (6 bases). This CDR3 is 14 amino acids long. V was pared by 6 bases and J by 5 bases, with 14 bases between. Germline CDR1 and CDR2: LGHNA and YNFKEQ. The CDR3 protein is CASSYPQRENIQYF. DNA for the CDR3: TGTGCCAGCAGTTATCCCCAGCGGGAAAACATTCAGTACTTC.

The chain joins TRBV5-1 to TRBJ2-1, with D hard to call. The CDR3 spans 15 residues. V was cut by 1 base and J by 7 bases, with 15 bases left in between. The germline V gene encodes CDR1 SGHRS and CDR2 YFSETQ. The DNA of the CDR3 is TGCGCCAGCAGCTTGCAACCCACAGTTTCGAATGAGCAGTTCTTC. Translation gives CASSLQPTVSNEQFF.

The chain carries TRBV20-1 and TRBJ2-3; 9 bases line up with TRBD2. The CDR3 sequence is 15 residues long. The J segment lost 3 bases and the V segment lost 0 bases, leaving 4 bases of the junction unmatched. From germline, CDR1 is DFQATT and CDR2 SNEGSKA (reference sequence). CDR3 region: CSARDPSGVTDTQYF. As DNA, the CDR3 is TGCAGTGCTAGAGACCCTAGCGGGGTGACAGATACGCAGTATTTT.

Only a few counts were recorded for this clonotype. This sequence joins TRBV29-1 and TRBJ2-3, with 8 bases lining up with TRBD1. The CDR3 extends over 14 amino acids. Germline assignment: CDR1 SQVTM and CDR2 ANQGSEA. The ends lost 6 bases at V and 3 bases at J; junction bases unmatched: 8. CDR3 amino acids: CSVNSRGRTDTQYF. As DNA, the CDR3 is TGCAGCGTAAATAGCAGGGGGCGAACAGATACGCAGTATTTT.

This clonotype appeared once. The chain employs TRBV5-1 and TRBJ2-3; 10 nucleotides align to TRBD1. This CDR3 spans 14 amino acids. V was pared by 2 bases and J by 11 bases, with 8 bases of the junction left unmatched. Germline CDR1 SGHRS, CDR2 YFSETQ. Written as DNA, the CDR3 is TGCGCCAGCAGCTTAGCAAGGACAGGGGGGAGGCAGTATTTT. It yields the protein CASSLARTGGRQYF.

The chain has TRBV7-2 and TRBJ2-1, with a weak D call TRBD1 (6 bases). Trimming left V 5 bases short and J 10 bases short, with 18 bases between. This CDR3 region has 14 residues. Germline-derived CDR1 and CDR2 are SGHTA and FQGNSA. In DNA form, the CDR3 reads TGTGCCAGCAGCCTACACCGGGACACCCTAGAGCAGTTCTTC. It is translated as CASSLHRDTLEQFF.

This clonotype has a handful of counts. This rearrangement joins TRBV12-3 or TRBV12-4 to TRBJ2-3; D is unresolved. Trimming pared 4 bases from V and 7 bases from J, leaving 9 bases between. This CDR3 region has 12 residues. The chain's CDR3 is CASSSNSYTQYF. CDR3 nucleotide sequence: TGTGCCAGCAGTTCTAATAGTTATACGCAGTATTTT.

This clonotype was seen more than once but under ten times. V is TRBV7-2 and J is TRBJ2-2; a weak D match, TRBD2 (6 bases). Germline assignment: CDR1 SGHTA and CDR2 FQGNSA. Trimming removed 5 bases from V and 6 bases from J, with 16 bases in between. The CDR3 runs to 15 residues. CDR3 coding DNA: TGTGCCAGCAGCCTAAGGTCTCCGGGGGCCGGGGAGCTGTTTTTT. It is translated as CASSLRSPGAGELFF.

The chain carries TRBV28 and TRBJ2-5; 9 nucleotides match TRBD2. J lost 5 bases, V lost 5 bases, and 9 bases had no gene match. The V gene's germline CDR1 is MDHEN and CDR2 SYDVKM. The CDR3 runs to 15 residues. CDR3: CASSVAGAEGETQYF. In nucleotides, the CDR3 is TGTGCCAGCAGTGTAGCGGGGGCCGAGGGGGAGACCCAGTACTTC.

This clonotype was detected only a few times. The genes are TRBV12-3 or TRBV12-4 and TRBJ2-1; TRBD2 agrees at 9 bases. The CDR3 has 14 amino acids. Trimming removed 10 bases from V and 2 bases from J; junction bases left unmatched: 6. In DNA form, the CDR3 reads TGTGCCACCAGCTCTAGCGGGGCCTACAATGAGCAGTTCTTC. Amino acids: CATSSSGAYNEQFF.

The rearrangement uses TRBV7-9 and TRBJ1-5, with unresolved D. This CDR3 region has 14 residues. Germline values: CDR1 SEHNR, CDR2 FQNEAQ (reference sequence). Trimming shortened V by 4 bases and J by 6 bases, and 13 bases separated the two germline ends. CDR3: CASSSLGPAQPQHF. The CDR3, as DNA: TGTGCCAGCAGCTCGCTTGGGCCTGCTCAGCCCCAGCATTTT.

The chain uses TRBV20-1 and TRBJ2-6, with unresolved D. Trimming removed 6 bases from V and 1 base from J, with 4 bases in between. CDR1 is DFQATT, CDR2 SNEGSKA, per germline (reference sequence). CDR3 size: 12 residues. CDR3 nucleotide sequence: TGCAGTGCCCAGTCTGGGGCCAACGTCCTGACTTTC. This translates into CSAQSGANVLTF.

The rearrangement joins TRBV7-2 to TRBJ2-3; D unclear. Germline CDR1 SGHTA, CDR2 FQGNSA. The CDR3 runs to 14 residues. The ends were cut back, 1 base at V and 3 bases at J, with 8 bases in the middle. CDR3 loop: CASSLVSATDTQYF. As DNA, the CDR3 is TGTGCCAGCAGCTTAGTATCGGCGACAGATACGCAGTATTTT.